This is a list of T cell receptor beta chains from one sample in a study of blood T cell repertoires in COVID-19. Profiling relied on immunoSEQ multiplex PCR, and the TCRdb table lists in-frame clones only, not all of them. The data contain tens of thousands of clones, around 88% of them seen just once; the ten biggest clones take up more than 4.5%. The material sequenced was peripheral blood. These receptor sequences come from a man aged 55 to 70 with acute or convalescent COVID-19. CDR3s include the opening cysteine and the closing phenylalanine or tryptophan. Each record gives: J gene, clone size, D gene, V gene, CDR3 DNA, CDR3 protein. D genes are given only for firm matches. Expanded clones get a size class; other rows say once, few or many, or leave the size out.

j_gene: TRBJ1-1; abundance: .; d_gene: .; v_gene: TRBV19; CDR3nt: TGTGCCAGTAGTATACGGGCTGAAGCTTTCTTT; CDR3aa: CASSIRAEAFF
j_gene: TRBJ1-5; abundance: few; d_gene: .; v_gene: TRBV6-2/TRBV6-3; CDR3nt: TGTGCCAGCAGTTATGGGGAAGGGGATCAGCCCCAGCATTTT; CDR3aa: CASSYGEGDQPQHF
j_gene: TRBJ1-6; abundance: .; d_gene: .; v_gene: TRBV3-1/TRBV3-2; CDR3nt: TGTGCCAGCAGCCCTACCGGGGGTGGTTCACCCCTCCACTTT; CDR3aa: CASSPTGGGSPLHF
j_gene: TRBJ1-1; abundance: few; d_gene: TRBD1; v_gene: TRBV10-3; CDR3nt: TGTGCCACCGTTCAGGGGGTGAACACTGAAGCTTTCTTT; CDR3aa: CATVQGVNTEAFF
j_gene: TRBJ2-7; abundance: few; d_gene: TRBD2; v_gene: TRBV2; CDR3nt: TGTGCCAGCGGGTTGAAGCGGGGGGGCACTTTGGTCTCCTACGAGCAGTACTTC; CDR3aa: CASGLKRGGTLVSYEQYF
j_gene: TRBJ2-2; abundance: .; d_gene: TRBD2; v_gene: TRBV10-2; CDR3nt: TGCGCCAGCAGCGTAGCGGGGGAGGACACCGGGGAGCTGTTTTTT; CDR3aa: CASSVAGEDTGELFF
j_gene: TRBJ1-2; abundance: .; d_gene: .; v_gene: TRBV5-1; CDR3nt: TGCGCCAGCAGCGACCAGATTGGCGGTAATGGCTACACCTTC; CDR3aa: CASSDQIGGNGYTF
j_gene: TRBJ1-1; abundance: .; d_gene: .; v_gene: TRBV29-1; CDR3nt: TGCAGCGCCCGGGCGGGGGGCACTGAAGCTTTCTTT; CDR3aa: CSARAGGTEAFF
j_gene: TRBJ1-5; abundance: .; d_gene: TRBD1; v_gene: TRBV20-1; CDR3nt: TGCAGTGCTAGTCCAAGGGGGACAGGGGTTAGGAATCAGCCCCAGCATTTT; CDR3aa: CSASPRGTGVRNQPQHF
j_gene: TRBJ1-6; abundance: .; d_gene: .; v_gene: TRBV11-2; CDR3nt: TGTGCCAGCAGCCACGGTGGGGGGAGCTCCTATAATTCACCCCTCCACTTT; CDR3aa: CASSHGGGSSYNSPLHF
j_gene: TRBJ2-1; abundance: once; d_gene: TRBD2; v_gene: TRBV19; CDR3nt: TGTGCCAGTAGTATTATAGCGGGGGGCAAAAATCGTGAGCAGTTCTTC; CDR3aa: CASSIIAGGKNREQFF
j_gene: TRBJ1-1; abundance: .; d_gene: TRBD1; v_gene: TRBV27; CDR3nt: TGTGCCAGCAGTTCACAGGGGCTTCGCACTGAAGCTTTCTTT; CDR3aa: CASSSQGLRTEAFF
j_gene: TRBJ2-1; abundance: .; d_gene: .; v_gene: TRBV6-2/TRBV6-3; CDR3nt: TGTGCCAGCAGTTATGAACCGGGACTGGGCTCCGATGAGCAGTTCTTC; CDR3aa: CASSYEPGLGSDEQFF
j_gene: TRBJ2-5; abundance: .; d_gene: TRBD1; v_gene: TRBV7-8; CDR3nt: TGTGCCAGCAGCTTAGCCCTAGACAGGGAGGAGACCCAGTACTTC; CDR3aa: CASSLALDREETQYF